These T cell receptor beta chains were read from a single sample in a study of cytomegalovirus exposure and HLA in healthy donors. Sequencing used immunoSEQ multiplex PCR; TCRdb keeps in-frame clones, though not all of them. The sample yields tens of thousands of clones, approximately 57% seen once. The sample taken for sequencing was PBMCs. Receptors were obtained from a man younger than 45 in good health and CMV-seropositive. CDR3s include the opening cysteine and the closing phenylalanine or tryptophan. D genes are given only for firm matches. Part of the rows lack a size; the others show once, few, many or a class for expanded clones.

cdr3_aa,cdr3_nt,clone_size,d_call,v_call,j_call
CASSRHTTGGQNNEQFF,TGCGCCAGCAGCCGGCATACGACAGGGGGTCAAAACAATGAGCAGTTCTTC,once,TRBD1,TRBV4-3,TRBJ2-1
CAISEPTGTGDSQGYNEQFF,TGTGCCATCAGTGAGCCGACCGGGACAGGGGATTCACAGGGGTACAATGAGCAGTTCTTC,few,TRBD1,TRBV10-3,TRBJ2-1
CATNRDSAGYTF,TGTGCCACCAACAGGGACAGCGCGGGCTACACCTTC,.,TRBD1,TRBV15,TRBJ1-2
CASSPTGITEAFF,TGCGCCAGCAGCCCAACAGGGATAACTGAAGCTTTCTTT,.,.,TRBV4-1,TRBJ1-1
CASSTIGGEQYF,TGTGCCAGCAGTACCATAGGGGGCGAGCAGTACTTC,few,.,TRBV6-5,TRBJ2-7
CASKGERIAGEQFF,TGTGCCAGCAAGGGGGAGCGAATTGCTGGAGAGCAGTTCTTC,.,.,TRBV25-1,TRBJ2-1
CASSLLFAEAYEQYF,TGTGCCAGCAGCCTACTATTTGCGGAGGCTTACGAGCAGTACTTC,.,.,TRBV28,TRBJ2-7
CASSIVKRTEETQYF,TGTGCCAGTAGTATAGTCAAGAGAACAGAAGAGACCCAGTACTTC,.,.,TRBV19,TRBJ2-5
CASSPPWGDTGELFF,TGCGCCAGCAGCCCACCTTGGGGGGACACCGGGGAGCTGTTTTTT,few,.,TRBV5-1,TRBJ2-2
CASSQITGQGGYEQYF,TGCGCCAGCAGCCAGATAACAGGACAGGGGGGTTACGAGCAGTACTTC,.,TRBD1,TRBV4-1,TRBJ2-7
CSVYHNEQFF,TGCAGCGTCTATCACAATGAGCAGTTCTTC,.,.,TRBV29-1,TRBJ2-1
CSVWWAGAYEQYF,TGCAGCGTTTGGTGGGCGGGGGCCTACGAGCAGTACTTC,.,TRBD2,TRBV29-1,TRBJ2-7
CASIVASGPREQYF,TGTGCCAGCATCGTGGCTAGCGGGCCTAGAGAGCAGTACTTC,.,TRBD2,TRBV2,TRBJ2-7
CASSFSPRQGTSGRAGTDTQYF,TGTGCCAGCAGTTTTTCCCCCCGACAGGGGACTAGCGGGAGGGCTGGGACAGATACGCAGTATTTT,few,TRBD2,TRBV28,TRBJ2-3
CASSLGSSGDSYF,TGTGCCAGCAGCTTGGGGTCTAGCGGGGACTCGTATTTT,.,TRBD2,TRBV5-4,TRBJ2-3
CATSRDLAGGRVEQFF,TGTGCCACCAGCAGAGATCTAGCGGGAGGGAGGGTTGAGCAGTTCTTC,.,TRBD2,TRBV15,TRBJ2-1
CASSSDRDNQPQHF,TGTGCCAGCAGCTCCGACAGAGATAATCAGCCCCAGCATTTT,.,.,TRBV7-9,TRBJ1-5
CASSQELGGRAPYNEQFF,TGCGCCAGCAGCCAAGAATTAGGCGGGAGGGCCCCCTACAATGAGCAGTTCTTC,few,TRBD2,TRBV4-3,TRBJ2-1
CASSLGQYTGELFF,TGCGCCAGCAGCTTAGGACAGTACACCGGGGAGCTGTTTTTT,few,.,TRBV5-1,TRBJ2-2
CSVLASGGLEQYF,TGCAGCGTCCTCGCTTCTGGGGGCCTGGAGCAGTACTTC,.,.,TRBV29-1,TRBJ2-5
CASSWASGASGELFF,TGTGCCAGCAGTTGGGCTAGCGGGGCCTCCGGGGAGCTGTTTTTT,.,TRBD2,TRBV27,TRBJ2-2
CASRRSGRATNRGTDTQYF,TGTGCCAGTAGGCGTAGCGGGAGGGCGACCAACCGGGGCACAGATACGCAGTATTTT,.,TRBD2,TRBV19,TRBJ2-3
CASSLDIAGSNTGELFF,TGTGCCAGCAGCTTAGATATAGCGGGTTCGAACACCGGGGAGCTGTTTTTT,.,TRBD2,TRBV11-3,TRBJ2-2
CAWSHPRQAFGEAFF,TGTGCCTGGAGTCACCCCCGACAGGCCTTCGGTGAAGCTTTCTTT,.,.,TRBV30,TRBJ1-1
CASFGTDNYGYTF,TGTGCCAGCTTCGGCACAGATAACTATGGCTACACCTTC,.,.,TRBV28,TRBJ1-2
CASSQLAGDSGELFF,TGTGCCAGCAGCCAGTTAGCGGGGGATTCCGGGGAGCTGTTTTTT,.,TRBD2,TRBV4-2,TRBJ2-2
CASSLGLALEQYF,TGCGCCAGCAGCTTGGGACTAGCTCTCGAGCAGTACTTC,few,TRBD2,TRBV5-1,TRBJ2-7
CASSEAPAGDHNEQFF,TGTGCCAGCAGTGAAGCCCCCGCGGGGGACCACAATGAGCAGTTCTTC,.,TRBD2,TRBV6-1,TRBJ2-1
CASSISLRGYEQYF,TGTGCCAGCAGTATTTCGTTGCGGGGGTACGAGCAGTACTTC,few,TRBD2,TRBV6-1,TRBJ2-7
CASRPTGDLYGYTF,TGTGCCAGCCGGCCGACAGGGGATCTCTATGGCTACACCTTC,.,TRBD1,TRBV9,TRBJ1-2